This TCR beta chain was sequenced for a study of shared clonotypes between healthy human individuals. Donation came from healthy HIV-negative adults that had no recent acute infections or vaccinations. The length of the CDR3 is 13 residues. Germline V gene data show CDR1 as SGHAT and CDR2 as FQDESV (reference sequence). V lost 5 bases to trimming and J lost 9 bases, with 14 bases between them. Measured with immunoSEQ multiplex PCR; TCRdb has only the in-frame clones, and not every one. The table lists some 1,400,000 clones, over 95% of them singletons. The chain links TRBV11-1 to TRBJ2-1, with D tentatively TRBD1 or TRBD2 (5 bases each). Sequenced input: naive CD4+ T cells sorted from blood. Subset: CD45RA+ positively selected. The TCR sequence derives from a young man in good health. Here the CDR3 DNA reads TGTGCCAGCAGCACCCGGGACCGCTCTGAGCAGTTCTTC. Translating gives CASSTRDRSEQFF.